This TCR beta chain was identified in a study of graft-versus-host responses after intestinal transplantation. Regarding this clone: The antigen remains unidentified.

Libraries were prepared by immunoSEQ multiplex PCR; TCRdb keeps only in-frame clonotypes and omits some of them. Of 84,000 or so clones listed, approximately 92% are singletons. This CDR3 has 20 residues. V was clipped by 4 bases and J by 4 bases; unmatched bases: 24. CDR1 and CDR2 from the germline V gene are MNHNS and SASEGT. Sequenced here: unstimulated CD8+ T cells sorted from spleen or lymph node cells, sampled before transplant. The V and J genes are TRBV6-1 and TRBJ2-5, with TRBD1 matching 7 bases. The clonotype originates from a human donor who was the organ donor for an intestinal transplant. CDR3: CASSGTPDLTGAPSRETQYF. DNA of the CDR3: TGTGCCAGCAGTGGCACCCCAGACCTTACAGGGGCCCCAAGTCGAGAGACCCAGTACTTC.